This is a list of T cell receptor beta chains from one sample in a study of post-analysis software for immune sequencing data. TCRdb reanalysed the PCR reads using MiXCR and keeps one entry per CDR3 protein. Among hundreds of thousands of distinct CDR3 sequences, approximately 30% were seen once, and the ten largest hold 0.56%. The source material was blood. Source of these receptors: a girl aged 5-17 years with multiple sclerosis. CDR3s include the opening cysteine and the closing phenylalanine or tryptophan.

cdr3_length j_call v_call cdr3_aa
14 TRBJ1-5 TRBV9 CASSAGTDNQPQHF
16 TRBJ1-1 TRBV5-1 CASSLGGGARGTEAFF
13 TRBJ2-2 TRBV12-5 CASGRENTGELFF
16 TRBJ2-1 TRBV20-1 CSATSLAGGTLAQQFF
14 TRBJ2-1 TRBV4-1 CASSLSSSNNEQFF
15 NA TRBV5-1 CASKPLDSALLEQYF
16 TRBJ2-5 TRBV28 CASSLPLGQGAFKQYF
15 TRBJ1-1 TRBV9 CASSSPPGPDAEAFF
15 TRBJ2-1 TRBV9 CASSVAGFTYNEQFF
17 TRBJ1-2 TRBV10-3 CAISEFTGGSSNYGYTF
12 TRBJ2-1 TRBV20-1 CSARVLSGEQFF
14 TRBJ2-1 TRBV29-1 CSVETVAVYNEQFF
16 TRBJ2-3 TRBV28 CASAHSGGAHTDTQYF
15 TRBJ1-4 TRBV11-2 CASSRSGTGLEKLFF
15 TRBJ1-5 TRBV20-1 CSASTGGAWNQPQHF
14 TRBJ1-2 TRBV9 CASTIGDRPYGYTF
13 TRBJ2-7 TRBV28 CASRGGGTYEQYF
18 TRBJ2-5 TRBV28 CASSSPGLAGILQETQYF
14 TRBJ2-1 TRBV5-1 CASSLTLAGTEQFF
16 TRBJ2-6 TRBV28 CASSLHRGSGANVLTF
17 TRBJ2-5 TRBV12-3/TRBV12-4 CASSPPGLAGGLETQYF
16 TRBJ2-7 TRBV7-2 CASGRPRSSSYNEQYF
16 TRBJ2-1 TRBV20-1 CSASTPGTGLYNEQFF
15 TRBJ2-6 TRBV28 CASRLQGLGANVLTF
17 TRBJ2-1 TRBV7-6 CASSLAWTGSSYNEQFF
15 TRBJ2-3 TRBV14 CASSPRGPGTDTQYF
17 TRBJ2-1 TRBV27 CASSFNGFGGGGNEQFF
16 TRBJ2-4 TRBV20-1 CSARDPGQLAKNIQYF
16 TRBJ2-1 TRBV5-1 CASSPGASGGRLEQFF
16 NA TRBV4-2 CASSQPAGTAQETQYF
17 TRBJ1-5 TRBV18 CASSYTGGGRSNQPQHF
15 TRBJ1-4 TRBV28 CASNPSGQGNEKLFF
14 TRBJ2-2 TRBV6-2/TRBV6-3 CASSWTEYTGELFF
14 TRBJ2-7 TRBV12-3/TRBV12-4 CASRMGLADYEQYF
14 TRBJ2-3 TRBV20-1 CSAVSGTPGYTQYF
13 TRBJ2-7 TRBV19 CASSRQGNYEQYF
15 TRBJ2-5 TRBV6-5 CASTPQMGVQETQYF
15 TRBJ2-7 TRBV6-5 CASSYGTGGTYEQYF
13 TRBJ2-5 TRBV5-1 CASSLEISETQYF
12 TRBJ2-5 TRBV10-3 CAISIKQETQYF
16 TRBJ1-5 TRBV6-5 CASRTGGRWGNQPQHF
14 TRBJ2-5 TRBV20-1 CSARPGLAQETQYF
19 TRBJ2-1 TRBV9 CASRPDGLAGGVWIDEQFF